A selection of T cell receptor beta chains follows, all from one sample in a study of response to subunit inactivated influenza vaccine. TCRdb reprocessed the RT-PCR reads via MiXCR and lists one record per CDR3 protein. Found here are some 180,000 distinct CDR3 sequences, around 9.2% of them singletons; the top ten hold about 11%. This specimen consisted of non-naive T cells sorted from PBMCs, obtained on the day of vaccination. These receptors all stem from a man aged 50-59 years who received an inactivated influenza vaccine. CDR3s include the opening cysteine and the closing phenylalanine or tryptophan. Fields, in order: CDR3 protein, CDR3 DNA, V gene, D gene, J gene, clone size. A D gene is named only where the DNA matches it firmly. Clone size appears in some rows only: once, few, many, or a class for an expanded clone.

CASSSSGVWGYTF TGTGCCAGCAGTTCGTCGGGGGTTTGGGGCTACACCTTC TRBV28 . TRBJ1-2 many
CASSYGGRNTGELFF TGTGCCAGCAGTTACGGGGGGCGAAACACCGGGGAGCTGTTTTTT TRBV6-5 . TRBJ2-2 many
CSVGQGNNQPQHF TGCAGCGTTGGACAGGGTAACAATCAGCCCCAGCATTTT TRBV29-1 TRBD1 TRBJ1-5 few
CASRRTSGRDTYEQYF TGTGCCAGCAGGCGGACTAGCGGGAGGGATACCTACGAGCAGTACTTC TRBV11-2 TRBD2 TRBJ2-7 few
CSVGRDSTEAFF TGCAGCGTTGGGAGGGACAGCACTGAAGCTTTCTTT TRBV29-1 TRBD1 TRBJ1-1 .
CATQQGGGLYEQFF TGTGCCACCCAACAGGGGGGGGGCTTGTATGAGCAGTTCTTC TRBV24-1 . TRBJ2-1 many
CASRNSFTGYNSPLHF TGTGCCAGCAGAAATAGCTTTACGGGTTATAATTCACCCCTCCACTTT TRBV12-3/TRBV12-4 . TRBJ1-6 many
CSVADGSYTEAFF TGCAGCGTTGCGGACGGATCTTACACTGAAGCTTTCTTT TRBV29-1 . TRBJ1-1 many
CSGTPGQIYEQYF TGCAGTGGTACACCGGGACAAATTTACGAGCAGTACTTC TRBV20-1 . TRBJ2-7 many
CASRDMVGETQYF TGTGCCAGCAGGGACATGGTTGGAGAGACCCAGTACTTC TRBV6-1 . TRBJ2-5 .
CSVSSPGDYEQYF TGCAGCGTTTCCAGCCCTGGGGACTACGAGCAGTACTTC TRBV29-1 . TRBJ2-7 .
CASSLKRPGQAKNTEAFF TGTGCCAGCAGCTTAAAGCGACCCGGACAGGCGAAGAACACTGAAGCTTTCTTT TRBV21-1 . TRBJ1-1 .
CASSLGLRGADEQYF TGTGCCAGCAGCTTAGGTTTAAGGGGGGCAGACGAGCAGTACTTC TRBV7-6 . TRBJ2-7 .
CASSPGSGRTEAFF TGTGCCAGCTCACCAGGATCGGGGCGGACTGAAGCTTTCTTT TRBV18 . TRBJ1-1 .
CSARPLAGGPNEQFF TGCAGTGCTAGGCCCCTAGCGGGAGGGCCAAATGAGCAGTTCTTC TRBV20-1 TRBD2 TRBJ2-1 many
CASSLVAAGYSPLHF TGTGCCAGCAGCTTAGTGGCTGCAGGGTATTCACCCCTCCACTTT TRBV7-2 . TRBJ1-6 many
CASSVLHGTSGSYNEQFF TGTGCCAGCAGTGTCCTCCACGGGACTAGCGGGAGTTACAATGAGCAGTTCTTC TRBV6-1 TRBD2 TRBJ2-1 .
CSATSRQGHYNEQFF TGCAGTGCTACCTCCAGACAGGGGCACTACAATGAGCAGTTCTTC TRBV20-1 TRBD1 TRBJ2-1 many
CATSRVSGVYNEQFF TGTGCCACCAGCAGAGTTAGCGGGGTCTACAATGAGCAGTTCTTC TRBV15 TRBD2 TRBJ2-1 .
CASSLGGASSSDTQYF TGTGCCAGCAGCTTGGGGGGGGCCAGCAGCTCAGATACGCAGTATTTT TRBV5-5 . TRBJ2-3 .
CAWTKTGLPYEQYF TGTGCCTGGACTAAAACGGGACTTCCCTACGAGCAGTACTTC TRBV30 . TRBJ2-7 .
CASSARTASGSGNTIYF TGTGCCAGCAGTGCACGCACAGCGTCCGGCTCTGGAAACACCATATATTTT TRBV6-2/TRBV6-3 . TRBJ1-3 .
CASQPGARAGELFF TGTGCCAGCCAACCCGGGGCCCGTGCCGGGGAGCTGTTTTTT TRBV7-2 . TRBJ2-2 many
CASSSGTGSYEQYF TGCGCCAGCAGCTCCGGGACGGGCTCCTACGAGCAGTACTTC TRBV5-1 . TRBJ2-7 many
CASRREGGRGTDTQYF TGCGCCAGCAGACGGGAAGGGGGAAGGGGCACAGATACGCAGTATTTT TRBV5-1 . TRBJ2-3 many
CASRDRGRVDTQYF TGTGCCAGTAGGGACAGGGGGCGAGTAGATACGCAGTATTTT TRBV19 TRBD1 TRBJ2-3 .
CASSPNRARGNIQYF TGTGCCAGCAGCCCCAACAGGGCTAGGGGAAACATTCAGTACTTC TRBV7-8 . TRBJ2-4 many
CAWSWVASRETQYF TGTGCCTGGAGTTGGGTCGCTAGCCGGGAGACCCAGTACTTC TRBV30 . TRBJ2-5 .
CSARSGQGDRETQYF TGCAGTGCTAGATCCGGACAGGGAGATCGAGAGACCCAGTACTTC TRBV20-1 TRBD1 TRBJ2-5 few
CSPTGRTSTDTQYF TGCAGCCCTACCGGGAGAACTAGCACAGATACGCAGTATTTT TRBV20-1 . TRBJ2-3 .
CASSLGHASTVRGYTF TGCGCCAGCAGCTTGGGGCATGCGAGCACGGTACGAGGCTACACCTTC TRBV5-1 . TRBJ1-2 few
CATSDSGTSGTYEQYF TGTGCCACCAGTGATTCCGGGACTAGCGGTACCTACGAGCAGTACTTC TRBV24-1 TRBD2 TRBJ2-7 many
CASSRGGYYGYTF TGTGCCAGCAGCAGAGGAGGGTATTATGGCTACACCTTC TRBV11-2 . TRBJ1-2 .
CASSLNFPQQYF TGTGCCAGCAGCTTAAATTTCCCCCAGCAGTACTTC TRBV7-9 . TRBJ2-7 .
CASRVSNTGELFF TGTGCCAGCAGGGTATCGAACACCGGGGAGCTGTTTTTT TRBV28 . TRBJ2-2 many
CASSPLEFSGANVLTF TGTGCCAGCAGTCCCCTAGAGTTCTCTGGGGCCAACGTCCTGACTTTC TRBV27 . TRBJ2-6 .
CSARVGLAGGPVTQYF TGCAGTGCTAGAGTCGGACTAGCGGGAGGGCCTGTTACGCAGTATTTT TRBV20-1 TRBD2 TRBJ2-3 few
CASTRRLAGLETQYF TGTGCCAGCACCCGTAGACTAGCGGGATTGGAGACCCAGTACTTC TRBV6-2/TRBV6-3 TRBD2 TRBJ2-5 few
CSAMVGGTDTQYF TGCAGTGCTATGGTCGGGGGCACAGATACGCAGTATTTT TRBV20-1 . TRBJ2-3 few
CASSQDLRRVNTEAFF TGTGCCAGCAGCCAAGACCTTAGACGGGTGAACACTGAAGCTTTCTTT TRBV3-1 . TRBJ1-1 .
CASSLGAGGTDTQYF TGTGCCAGCAGCTTAGGAGCGGGGGGCACAGATACGCAGTATTTT TRBV11-2 TRBD2 TRBJ2-3 few
CASSFSRNYGYTF TGTGCCAGCAGTTTTTCACGGAACTATGGCTACACCTTC TRBV27 . TRBJ1-2 few
CASSLGGLVDTGELFF TGTGCCAGCAGCTTAGGGGGACTAGTCGACACCGGGGAGCTGTTTTTT TRBV7-6 TRBD2 TRBJ2-2 few
CSASKGGAMNTEAFF TGCAGTGCTAGCAAGGGGGGGGCCATGAACACTGAAGCTTTCTTT TRBV20-1 . TRBJ1-1 .
CASSLYAGETQYF TGTGCCAGCAGCTTATATGCAGGGGAGACCCAGTACTTC TRBV7-3 . TRBJ2-5 .
CSARDARGTDTEAFF TGCAGTGCTAGAGATGCCAGGGGGACGGACACTGAAGCTTTCTTT TRBV20-1 TRBD1 TRBJ1-1 few
CSARDLAGVFYNEQFF TGCAGTGCTAGAGATTTAGCGGGAGTTTTTTACAATGAGCAGTTCTTC TRBV20-1 TRBD2 TRBJ2-1 few